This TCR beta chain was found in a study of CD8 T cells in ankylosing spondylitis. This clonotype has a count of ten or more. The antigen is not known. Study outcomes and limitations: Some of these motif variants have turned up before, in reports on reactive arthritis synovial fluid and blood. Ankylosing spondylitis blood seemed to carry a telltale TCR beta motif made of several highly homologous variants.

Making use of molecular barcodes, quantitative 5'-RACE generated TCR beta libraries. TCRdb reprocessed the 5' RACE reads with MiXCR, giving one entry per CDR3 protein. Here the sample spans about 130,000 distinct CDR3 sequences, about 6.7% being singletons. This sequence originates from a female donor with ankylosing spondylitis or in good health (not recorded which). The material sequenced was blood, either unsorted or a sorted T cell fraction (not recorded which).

This CDR3 reads CASSYGTVYNEQFF. DNA for the CDR3: TGTGCCAGCAGTTACGGGACAGTTTACAATGAGCAGTTCTTC. V is TRBV6-2 or TRBV6-3 and J is TRBJ2-1; 7 bases are shared with TRBD1. From germline, CDR1 is MNHEY and CDR2 SVGEGT. Trimming at V came to 2 bases and at J to 4 bases, leaving 2 bases not matched to a gene. The CDR3 is made up of 14 amino acids.